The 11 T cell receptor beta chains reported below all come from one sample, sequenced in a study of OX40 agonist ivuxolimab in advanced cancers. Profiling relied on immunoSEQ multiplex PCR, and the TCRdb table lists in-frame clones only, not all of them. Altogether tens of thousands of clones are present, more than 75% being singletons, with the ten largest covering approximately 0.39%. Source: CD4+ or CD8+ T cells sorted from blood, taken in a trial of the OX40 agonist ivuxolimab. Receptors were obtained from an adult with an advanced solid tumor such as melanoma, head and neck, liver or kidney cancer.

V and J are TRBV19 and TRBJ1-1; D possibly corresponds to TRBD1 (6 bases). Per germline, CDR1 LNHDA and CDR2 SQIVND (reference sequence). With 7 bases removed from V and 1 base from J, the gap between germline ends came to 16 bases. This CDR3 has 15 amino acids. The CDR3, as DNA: TGTGCCAGTACACCGGCAGGGGAGGCGAACACTGAAGCTTTCTTT. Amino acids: CASTPAGEANTEAFF.

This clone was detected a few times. The CDR3 nucleotides are TGTGCCAGCAGGAGGGATGTTAATGAAAAACTGTTTTTT. Translated: CASRRDVNEKLFF. V is TRBV2 and J is TRBJ1-4, with no clear D. Germline CDR1 reads SNHLY; CDR2 reads FYNNEI. The V gene lost 6 bases and the J gene lost 4 bases, with 9 bases spanning the gap. This CDR3 comprises 13 residues.

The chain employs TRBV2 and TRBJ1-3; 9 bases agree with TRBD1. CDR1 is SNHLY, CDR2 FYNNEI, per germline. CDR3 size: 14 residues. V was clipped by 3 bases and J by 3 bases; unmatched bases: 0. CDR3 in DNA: TGTGCCAGCAGTGAGACAGGGGGTGGAAACACCATATATTTT. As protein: CASSETGGGNTIYF.

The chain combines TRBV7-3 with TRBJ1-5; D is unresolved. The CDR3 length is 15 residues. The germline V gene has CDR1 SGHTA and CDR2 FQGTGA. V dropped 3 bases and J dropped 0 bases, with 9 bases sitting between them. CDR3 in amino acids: CASSLGRNSNQPQHF. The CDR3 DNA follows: TGTGCCAGCAGCTTGGGCAGAAATAGCAATCAGCCCCAGCATTTT.

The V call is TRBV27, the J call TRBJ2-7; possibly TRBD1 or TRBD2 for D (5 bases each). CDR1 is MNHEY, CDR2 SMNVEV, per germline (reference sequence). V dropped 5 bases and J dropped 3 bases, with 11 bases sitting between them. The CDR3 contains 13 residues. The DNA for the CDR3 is TGTGCCAGCAGTGGGGGAGTAAACTACGAGCAGTACTTC. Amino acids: CASSGGVNYEQYF.

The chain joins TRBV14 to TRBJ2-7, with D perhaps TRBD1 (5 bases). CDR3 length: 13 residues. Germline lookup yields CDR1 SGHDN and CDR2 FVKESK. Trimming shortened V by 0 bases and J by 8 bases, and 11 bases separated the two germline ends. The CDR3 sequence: CASSQDGAVKQYF. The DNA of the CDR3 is TGTGCCAGCAGCCAAGATGGGGCAGTGAAGCAGTACTTC. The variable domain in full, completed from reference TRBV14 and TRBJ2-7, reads EAGVTQFPSHSVIEKGQTVTLRCDPISGHDNLYWYRRVMGKEIKFLLHFVKESKQDESGMPNNRFLAERTGGTYSTLKVQPAELEDSGVYFCASSQDGAVKQYFGPGTRLTVT.

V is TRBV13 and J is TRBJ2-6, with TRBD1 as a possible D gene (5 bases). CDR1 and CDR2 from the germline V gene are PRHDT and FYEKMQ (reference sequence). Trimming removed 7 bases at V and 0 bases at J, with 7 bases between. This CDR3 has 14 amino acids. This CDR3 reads CASMQGSGANVLTF. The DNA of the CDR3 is TGTGCCAGCATGCAGGGCTCTGGGGCCAACGTCCTGACTTTC.

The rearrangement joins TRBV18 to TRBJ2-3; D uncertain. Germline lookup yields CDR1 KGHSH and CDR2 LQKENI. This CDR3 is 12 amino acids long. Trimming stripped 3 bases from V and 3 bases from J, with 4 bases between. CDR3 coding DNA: TGTGCCAGCTCACCGGAAACAGATACGCAGTATTTT. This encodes CASSPETDTQYF.

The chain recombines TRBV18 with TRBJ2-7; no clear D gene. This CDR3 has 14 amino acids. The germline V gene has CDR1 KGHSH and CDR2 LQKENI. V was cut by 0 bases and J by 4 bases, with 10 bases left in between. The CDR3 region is CASSPPYAGYEQYF. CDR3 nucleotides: TGTGCCAGCTCACCACCGTATGCCGGTTACGAGCAGTACTTC.

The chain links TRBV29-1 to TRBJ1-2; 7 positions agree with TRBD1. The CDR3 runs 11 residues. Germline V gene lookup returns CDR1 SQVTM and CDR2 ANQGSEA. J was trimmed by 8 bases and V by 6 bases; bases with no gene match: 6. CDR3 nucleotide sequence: TGCAGCGTAGGACAGGCGGAGGGCTACACCTTC. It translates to CSVGQAEGYTF.

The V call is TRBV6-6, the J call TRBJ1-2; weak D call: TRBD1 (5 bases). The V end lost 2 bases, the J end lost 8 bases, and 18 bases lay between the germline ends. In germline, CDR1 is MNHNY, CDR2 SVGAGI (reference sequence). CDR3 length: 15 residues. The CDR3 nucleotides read TGTGCCAGCAGTTACCCGGGTCAGGGCAGTTCAGGCTACACCTTC. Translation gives CASSYPGQGSSGYTF.